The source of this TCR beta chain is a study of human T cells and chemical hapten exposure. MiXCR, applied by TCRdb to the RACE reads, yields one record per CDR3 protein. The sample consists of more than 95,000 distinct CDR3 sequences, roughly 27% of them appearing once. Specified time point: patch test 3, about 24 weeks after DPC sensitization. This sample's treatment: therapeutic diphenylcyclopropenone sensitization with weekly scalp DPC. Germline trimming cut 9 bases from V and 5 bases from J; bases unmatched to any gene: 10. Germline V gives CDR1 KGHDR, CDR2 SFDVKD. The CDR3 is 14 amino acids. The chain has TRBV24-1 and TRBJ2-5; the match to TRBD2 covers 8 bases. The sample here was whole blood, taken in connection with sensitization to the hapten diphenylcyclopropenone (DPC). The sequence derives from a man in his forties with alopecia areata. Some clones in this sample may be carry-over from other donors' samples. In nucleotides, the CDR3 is TGTGCCACCTCACCCACCGGGGGGGTCGAGACCCAGTACTTC. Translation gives CATSPTGGVETQYF.